This TCR beta chain was observed in a study of cytomegalovirus exposure and HLA in healthy donors. Whole-study results and caveats: In a later analysis, TCR beta V- and J-gene trimming was associated with a missense DCLRE1C variant. Later analysis found that TCR beta chains associated with HLA were more clonally expanded than other, equally common chains. The study flagged approximately 180 TCR beta chains as cytomegalovirus-associated.

CDR1 LNHNV and CDR2 YYDKDF come from the germline V gene (reference sequence). Trimming took off 1 base at V and 1 base at J, with 14 bases between the two ends. The CDR3 is made up of 17 amino acids. About this clone: Its antigen remains unknown.

The primer mix had 60 Vbeta and 13 Jbeta primers. Using immunoSEQ multiplex PCR, the repertoire was profiled, and TCRdb retains in-frame clones only, with some absent. This table lists about 200,000 clones. Sequencing was done on a sample of PBMCs. The gene calls are TRBV15 and TRBJ1-3; the D gene is possibly TRBD1 (6 bases). This TCR was sampled from a girl aged 2 to 10 in good health and CMV-seropositive. CDR3 amino acids: CATSRGISQGSGNTIYF. The CDR3 bases are TGTGCCACCAGCAGAGGGATCTCACAGGGTTCTGGAAACACCATATATTTT.